This passage covers 2 T cell receptor beta chains from one sample sequenced in a study of blood T cell repertoires in COVID-19. The assay was immunoSEQ multiplex PCR, and TCRdb's table has in-frame clones only and misses some. This sample has hundreds of thousands of clones, with under 90% found just once. Sequenced input: peripheral blood. The receptors here all came from a woman aged 40 to 55 with active or convalescent COVID-19.

V and J are TRBV14 and TRBJ2-5; D is unresolved. This CDR3 region has 16 residues. V lost 2 bases and J 1 base, leaving 14 bases between the germline ends. The V gene's germline CDR1 is SGHDN and CDR2 FVKESK. CDR3 amino acids: CASSQYRNPTQETQYF. DNA for the CDR3: TGTGCCAGCAGCCAATACAGAAACCCCACCCAAGAGACCCAGTACTTC.

This clone was picked up one time. J is TRBJ1-5 and V is TRBV6-4; D possibly corresponds to TRBD1 (5 bases). The CDR3 totals 13 residues. The ends were cut back, 5 bases at V and 6 bases at J, with 11 bases in the middle. The V gene's germline CDR1 is MRHNA and CDR2 SNTAGT. In DNA form, the CDR3 reads TGTGCCAGCAGTCTTCAGGGAGGTCAGCCCCAGCATTTT. This encodes CASSLQGGQPQHF.